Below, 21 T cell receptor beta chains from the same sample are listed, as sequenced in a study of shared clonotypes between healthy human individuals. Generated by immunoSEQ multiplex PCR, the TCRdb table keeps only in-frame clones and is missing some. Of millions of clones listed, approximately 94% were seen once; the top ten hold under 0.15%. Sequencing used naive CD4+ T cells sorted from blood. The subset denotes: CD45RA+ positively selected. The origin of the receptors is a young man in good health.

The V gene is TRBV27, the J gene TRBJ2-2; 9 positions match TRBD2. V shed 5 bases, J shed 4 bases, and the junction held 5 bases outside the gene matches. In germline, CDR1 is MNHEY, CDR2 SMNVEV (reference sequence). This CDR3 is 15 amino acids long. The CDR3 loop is CASSHPGLATGELFF. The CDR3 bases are TGTGCCAGCAGTCACCCGGGACTAGCCACCGGGGAGCTGTTTTTT.

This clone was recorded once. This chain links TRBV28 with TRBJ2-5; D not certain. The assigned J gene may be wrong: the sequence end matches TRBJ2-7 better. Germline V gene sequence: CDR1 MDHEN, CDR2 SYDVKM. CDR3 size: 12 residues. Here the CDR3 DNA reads TGTGCCAGCAGTTTACCACCGTACGAGCAGTACTTC. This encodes CASSLPPYEQYF.

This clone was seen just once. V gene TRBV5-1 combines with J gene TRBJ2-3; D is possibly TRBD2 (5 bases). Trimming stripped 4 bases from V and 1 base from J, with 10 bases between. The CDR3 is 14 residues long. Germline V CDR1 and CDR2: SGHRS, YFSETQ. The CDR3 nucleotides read TGCGCCAGCAGCGCGGGTAGCGGCACAGATACGCAGTATTTT. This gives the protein CASSAGSGTDTQYF.

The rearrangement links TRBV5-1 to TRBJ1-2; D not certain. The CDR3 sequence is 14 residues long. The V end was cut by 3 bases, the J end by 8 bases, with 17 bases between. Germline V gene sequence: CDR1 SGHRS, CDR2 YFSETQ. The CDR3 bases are TGCGCCAGCAGCTCTCCCGGGAGAACTGAGGGCTACACCTTC. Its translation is CASSSPGRTEGYTF. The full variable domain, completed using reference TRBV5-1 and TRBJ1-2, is KAGVTQTPRYLIKTRGQQVTLSCSPISGHRSVSWYQQTPGQGLQFLFEYFSETQRNKGNFPGRFSGRQFSNSRSEMNVSTLELGDSALYLCASSSPGRTEGYTFGSGTRLTVV.

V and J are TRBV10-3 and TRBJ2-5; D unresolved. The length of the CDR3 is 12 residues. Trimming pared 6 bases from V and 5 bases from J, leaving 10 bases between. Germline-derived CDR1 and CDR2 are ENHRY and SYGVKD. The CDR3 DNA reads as TGTGCCATCAGAGAGCTCGGGGAGACCCAGTACTTC. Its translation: CAIRELGETQYF.

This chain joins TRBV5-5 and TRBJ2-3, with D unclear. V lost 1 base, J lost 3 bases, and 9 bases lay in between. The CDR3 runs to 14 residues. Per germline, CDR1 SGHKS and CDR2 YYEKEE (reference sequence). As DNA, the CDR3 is TGTGCCAGCAGCTTGATGGCCGCGACAGATACGCAGTATTTT. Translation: CASSLMAATDTQYF.

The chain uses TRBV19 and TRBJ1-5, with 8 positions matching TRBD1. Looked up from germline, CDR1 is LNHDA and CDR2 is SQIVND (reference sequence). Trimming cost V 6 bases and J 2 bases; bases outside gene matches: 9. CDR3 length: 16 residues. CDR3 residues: CASRNFDRGGNQPQHF. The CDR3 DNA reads TGTGCCAGTAGGAACTTCGACAGGGGAGGCAATCAGCCCCAGCATTTT. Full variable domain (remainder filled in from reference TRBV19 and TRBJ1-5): DGGITQSPKYLFRKEGQNVTLSCEQNLNHDAMYWYRQDPGQGLRLIYYSQIVNDFQKGDIAEGYSVSREKKESFPLTVTSAQKNPTAFYLCASRNFDRGGNQPQHFGDGTRLSIL.

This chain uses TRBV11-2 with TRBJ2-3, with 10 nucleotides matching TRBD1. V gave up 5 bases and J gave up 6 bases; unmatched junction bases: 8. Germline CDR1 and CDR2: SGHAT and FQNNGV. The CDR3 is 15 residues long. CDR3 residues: CASSVLTGGGDTQYF. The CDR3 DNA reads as TGTGCCAGCAGCGTACTGACAGGGGGCGGGGATACGCAGTATTTT.

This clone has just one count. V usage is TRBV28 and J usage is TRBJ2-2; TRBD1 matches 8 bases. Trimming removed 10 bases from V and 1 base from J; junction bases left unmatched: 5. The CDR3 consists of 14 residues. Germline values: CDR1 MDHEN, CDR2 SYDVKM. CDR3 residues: CATAGTGNTGELFF. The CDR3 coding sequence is TGTGCCACCGCCGGGACAGGGAACACCGGGGAGCTGTTTTTT.

As DNA, the CDR3 is TGTGCCAGTAAAAGCGGGGGGGCCCCCTCCTACAATGAGCAGTTCTTC. Amino acids: CASKSGGAPSYNEQFF. This chain uses TRBV19 with TRBJ2-1, with TRBD2 identical over 10 bases. Germline V CDR1 and CDR2: LNHDA, SQIVND (reference sequence). The CDR3 length is 16 residues. Trimming cost V 7 bases and J 0 bases; bases outside gene matches: 6.

CDR3 protein: CASSLDLGGDEQYF. CDR3 nucleotide sequence: TGCGCCAGCAGCTTGGATCTAGGGGGAGACGAGCAGTACTTC. This chain links TRBV5-1 with TRBJ2-7, with D maybe TRBD1 (6 bases). The CDR3 loop spans 14 amino acids. The V gene lost 0 bases and the J gene lost 5 bases, with 12 bases spanning the gap. CDR1 and CDR2 from the germline V gene are SGHRS and YFSETQ.

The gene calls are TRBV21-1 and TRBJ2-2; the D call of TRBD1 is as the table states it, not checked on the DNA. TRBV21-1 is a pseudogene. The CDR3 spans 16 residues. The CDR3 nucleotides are TGTGCCAGCAGCAAGGGCAAGAGAGCGAACACCGGGGAGCTGTTTTTT. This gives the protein CASSKGKRANTGELFF.

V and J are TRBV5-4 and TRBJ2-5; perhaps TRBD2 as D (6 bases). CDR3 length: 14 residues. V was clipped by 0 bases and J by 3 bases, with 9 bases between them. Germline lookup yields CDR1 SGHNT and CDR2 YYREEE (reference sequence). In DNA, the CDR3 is TGTGCCAGCAGCTTGGCCTCGGGGGAAGAGACCCAGTACTTC. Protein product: CASSLASGEETQYF.

CDR3 nucleotides: TGTGCCAGCAGTCACTGGGGGGAGGAGCAGTACTTC. It translates to CASSHWGEEQYF. This chain links TRBV5-4 with TRBJ2-7; D possibly corresponds to TRBD2 (6 bases). In germline, CDR1 is SGHNT, CDR2 YYREEE (reference sequence). Trimming removed 5 bases from V and 7 bases from J, with 13 bases in between. This CDR3 comprises 12 residues. The full variable domain, rest sourced from reference TRBV5-4 and TRBJ2-7, is ETGVTQSPTHLIKTRGQQVTLRCSSQSGHNTVSWYQQALGQGPQFIFQYYREEENGRGNFPPRFSGLQFPNYSSELNVNALELDDSALYLCASSHWGEEQYFGPGTRLTVT.

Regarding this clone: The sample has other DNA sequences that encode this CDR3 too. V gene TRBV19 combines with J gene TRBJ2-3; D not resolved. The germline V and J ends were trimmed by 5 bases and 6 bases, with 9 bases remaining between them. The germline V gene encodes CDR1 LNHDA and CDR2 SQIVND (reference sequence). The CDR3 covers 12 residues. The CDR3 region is CASSSLPDTQYF. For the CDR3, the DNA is TGTGCCAGTAGTTCCCTACCGGATACGCAGTATTTT.

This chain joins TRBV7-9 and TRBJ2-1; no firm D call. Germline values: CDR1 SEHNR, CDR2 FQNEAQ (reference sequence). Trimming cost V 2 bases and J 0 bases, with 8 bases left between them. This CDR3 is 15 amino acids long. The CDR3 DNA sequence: TGTGCCAGCAGCTTACCACTGAGCTCCTACAATGAGCAGTTCTTC. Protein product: CASSLPLSSYNEQFF.

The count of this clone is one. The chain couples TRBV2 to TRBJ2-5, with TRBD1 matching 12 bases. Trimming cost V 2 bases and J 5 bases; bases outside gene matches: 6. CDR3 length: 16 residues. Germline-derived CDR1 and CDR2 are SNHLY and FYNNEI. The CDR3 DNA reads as TGTGCCAGCAGTGAACGGGGACAGGGGGCGCGGGAGACCCAGTACTTC. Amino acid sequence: CASSERGQGARETQYF.

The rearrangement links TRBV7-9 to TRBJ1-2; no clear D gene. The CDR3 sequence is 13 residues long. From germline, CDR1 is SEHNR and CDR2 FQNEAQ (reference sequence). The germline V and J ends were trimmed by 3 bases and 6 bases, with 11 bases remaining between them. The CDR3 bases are TGTGCCAGCAGCTTTTTAGGGAAGGATGGCTACACCTTC. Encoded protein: CASSFLGKDGYTF.

The chain's CDR3 is CALQGGPGDEAFF. The CDR3 DNA sequence: TGTGCCCTCCAGGGGGGACCTGGGGATGAAGCTTTCTTT. J is TRBJ1-1 and V is TRBV30; TRBD1 matches 7 bases. V was clipped by 8 bases and J by 7 bases; unmatched bases: 13. The length of the CDR3 is 13 residues. Germline-derived CDR1 and CDR2 are GTSNPN and SVGIG (reference sequence).

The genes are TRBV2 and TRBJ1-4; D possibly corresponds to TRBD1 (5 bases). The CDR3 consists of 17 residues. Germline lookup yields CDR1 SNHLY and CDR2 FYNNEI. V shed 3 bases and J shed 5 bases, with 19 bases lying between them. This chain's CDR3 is CASSDGAGGTLNEKLFF. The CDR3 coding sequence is TGTGCCAGCAGTGACGGGGCAGGCGGGACGCTCAATGAAAAACTGTTTTTT.

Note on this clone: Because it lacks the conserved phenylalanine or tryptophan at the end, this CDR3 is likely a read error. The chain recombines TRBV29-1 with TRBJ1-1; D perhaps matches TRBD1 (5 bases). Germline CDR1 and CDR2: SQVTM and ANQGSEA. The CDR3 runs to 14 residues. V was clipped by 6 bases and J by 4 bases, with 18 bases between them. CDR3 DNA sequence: TGCAGCGTCGCCCCCCGGGGGTCCCCCACTGAAGCTTTCCTT. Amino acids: CSVAPRGSPTEAFL.